This entry lists 15 T cell receptor beta chains sequenced from one sample in a study of blood T cell repertoires in COVID-19. Produced via immunoSEQ multiplex PCR; TCRdb's table is partial and in-frame only. The sample lists roughly 200,000 clones; about 87% were seen once. The sequenced sample consisted of peripheral blood. The source of these receptors is a man aged 65 to 79 with acute or convalescent COVID-19.

This rearrangement joins TRBV9 to TRBJ2-1; D might be TRBD1 (6 bases). The CDR3 sequence is 16 residues long. V lost 6 bases and J 0 bases, leaving 16 bases between the germline ends. Germline CDR1 and CDR2: SGDLS and YYNGEE. The CDR3 nucleotides read TGTGCCAGCACCCGACAGGAATCCAGCTCCTACAATGAGCAGTTCTTC. It is translated as CASTRQESSSYNEQFF.

This sequence joins TRBV29-1 and TRBJ1-2, with 11 bases fitting TRBD1. Germline V CDR1 and CDR2: SQVTM, ANQGSEA. Trimming removed 4 bases from V and 4 bases from J; junction bases left unmatched: 11. The CDR3 runs to 16 residues. The CDR3 DNA reads as TGCAGCGTTGTACCGGGACAGGGGGTTGGAGTCTATGGCTACACCTTC. Residues: CSVVPGQGVGVYGYTF. Together with reference TRBV29-1 and TRBJ1-2, the CDR3 gives the full variable domain: SAVISQKPSRDICQRGTSLTIQCQVDSQVTMMFWYRQQPGQSLTLIATANQGSEATYESGFVIDKFPISRPNLTFSTLTVSNMSPEDSSIYLCSVVPGQGVGVYGYTFGSGTRLTVV.

The chain uses TRBV15 and TRBJ1-2; D is unclear. The CDR3 loop spans 12 amino acids. Trimming cost V 5 bases and J 3 bases, with 7 bases left between them. CDR1 LNHNV and CDR2 YYDKDF come from the germline V gene (reference sequence). In DNA, the CDR3 is TGTGCCACCAGCGGCACCTACTATGGCTACACCTTC. As protein: CATSGTYYGYTF.

The chain joins TRBV19 to TRBJ1-6; D call uncertain. The CDR3 runs to 13 residues. From germline, CDR1 is LNHDA and CDR2 SQIVND (reference sequence). Deletions cut 7 bases from V and 9 bases from J, with 13 bases between. CDR3 nucleotides: TGTGCCAGTATGGGAGGGTCCGGTTCACCCCTCCACTTT. The encoded protein is CASMGGSGSPLHF. Combining the CDR3 with reference TRBV19 and TRBJ1-6 gives the whole variable domain DGGITQSPKYLFRKEGQNVTLSCEQNLNHDAMYWYRQDPGQGLRLIYYSQIVNDFQKGDIAEGYSVSREKKESFPLTVTSAQKNPTAFYLCASMGGSGSPLHFGNGTRLTVT.

V usage is TRBV28 and J usage is TRBJ2-5; the match to TRBD2 covers 8 bases. V lost 3 bases and J lost 3; bases outside the gene matches: 6. Germline assignment: CDR1 MDHEN and CDR2 SYDVKM. The CDR3 has 15 amino acids. The CDR3 sequence is CASSFEAGGEETQYF. As DNA, the CDR3 is TGTGCCAGCAGTTTCGAGGCGGGAGGAGAAGAGACCCAGTACTTC.

The rearrangement joins TRBV5-4 to TRBJ2-7; possible D gene TRBD2, 5 bases. Germline V gene sequence: CDR1 SGHNT, CDR2 YYREEE (reference sequence). V dropped 0 bases and J dropped 2 bases, with 12 bases sitting between them. This CDR3 comprises 15 residues. The CDR3 loop is CASSLASGLPYEQYF. DNA of the CDR3: TGTGCCAGCAGCTTGGCCAGCGGTCTTCCCTACGAGCAGTACTTC.

The rearrangement uses TRBV30 and TRBJ2-7; D is perhaps TRBD2 (7 bases). This CDR3 is built from 16 residues. With 1 base removed from V and 0 bases from J, the gap between germline ends came to 16 bases. Germline V gene lookup returns CDR1 GTSNPN and CDR2 SVGIG (reference sequence). The CDR3 DNA reads TGTGCCTGGAGTGCCCTTCGCGGGGGCCGCTCCTACGAGCAGTACTTC. Translated: CAWSALRGGRSYEQYF.

The chain is built from TRBV6-6 and TRBJ1-1; D might be TRBD1 (6 bases). Trimming removed 5 bases from V and 0 bases from J, with 13 bases in between. CDR1 and CDR2 (germline): MNHNY, SVGAGI (reference sequence). The CDR3 runs to 15 residues. CDR3 amino acids: CASSKGGALNTEAFF. The CDR3 nucleotides read TGTGCCAGCAGTAAAGGGGGAGCCTTGAACACTGAAGCTTTCTTT.

The chain links TRBV28 to TRBJ1-2; TRBD1 matches at 7 bases. Germline V gene lookup returns CDR1 MDHEN and CDR2 SYDVKM. The CDR3 runs 14 residues. V lost 3 bases, J lost 6 bases, and 7 bases stayed unmatched. This CDR3 is CASSLIDRVDGYTF. CDR3 nucleotides: TGTGCCAGCAGTTTGATCGACAGGGTTGATGGCTACACCTTC.

The rearrangement uses TRBV18 and TRBJ1-2; 8 bases map to TRBD1. Looked up from germline, CDR1 is KGHSH and CDR2 is LQKENI. V was pared by 6 bases and J by 4 bases, with 7 bases of the junction left unmatched. The CDR3 is 14 amino acids. The CDR3 nucleotides are TGTGCCAGCTCCCGGACAGGGCATGTCTATGGCTACACCTTC. Its protein product is CASSRTGHVYGYTF.

The DNA for the CDR3 is TGCGCCAGCAGCTTTGCGGGAGAGAACACTGAAGCTTTCTTT. It encodes CASSFAGENTEAFF. The chain employs TRBV5-1 and TRBJ1-1; no reliable D call. Trimming cost V 2 bases and J 1 base, with 9 bases left between them. Per germline, CDR1 SGHRS and CDR2 YFSETQ. CDR3 size: 14 residues. The complete variable domain, with remaining parts taken from reference TRBV5-1 and TRBJ1-1, reads KAGVTQTPRYLIKTRGQQVTLSCSPISGHRSVSWYQQTPGQGLQFLFEYFSETQRNKGNFPGRFSGRQFSNSRSEMNVSTLELGDSALYLCASSFAGENTEAFFGQGTRLTVV.

This clone was recorded only once. The chain recombines TRBV7-9 with TRBJ2-5; 8 positions agree with TRBD2. This CDR3 is built from 18 residues. Germline V gene lookup returns CDR1 SEHNR and CDR2 FQNEAQ (reference sequence). V was clipped by 1 base and J by 3 bases; unmatched bases: 13. The CDR3 spells CASSLEGRGETSKETQYF. DNA for the CDR3: TGTGCCAGCAGCTTAGAGGGGCGGGGGGAGACCTCAAAAGAGACCCAGTACTTC.

In this sample, this clone turned up many times. The chain employs TRBV11-2 and TRBJ2-7; TRBD2 matches 11 bases. Germline V gene sequence: CDR1 SGHAT, CDR2 FQNNGV. V dropped 5 bases and J dropped 3; count of bases not matched to a gene: 9. The CDR3 is 16 residues long. The CDR3 spells CASSLTTSGSLYEQYF. The CDR3, as DNA: TGTGCCAGCAGCCTGACCACTAGCGGGAGTCTCTACGAGCAGTACTTC.

This clone was seen only a few times. This sequence joins TRBV19 and TRBJ1-5; weak D call: TRBD1 (5 bases). This CDR3 has 15 amino acids. Trimming removed 0 bases at V and 6 bases at J, with 12 bases between. The V gene's germline CDR1 is LNHDA and CDR2 SQIVND (reference sequence). The CDR3 here is CASSIDRQGGQPQHF. The CDR3, as DNA: TGTGCCAGTAGTATAGATCGCCAGGGCGGTCAGCCCCAGCATTTT.

The chain couples TRBV3-1 (or the pseudogene TRBV3-2) to TRBJ1-2; TRBD1 matches at 7 bases. Trimming at V came to 4 bases and at J to 1 base, leaving 3 bases not matched to a gene. CDR3 length: 14 amino acids. CDR1 is LGHDT, CDR2 YNNKEL, per germline (reference sequence). CDR3 amino acids: CASSRNRGNYGYTF. In DNA form, the CDR3 reads TGTGCCAGCAGCCGCAACAGGGGTAACTATGGCTACACCTTC.